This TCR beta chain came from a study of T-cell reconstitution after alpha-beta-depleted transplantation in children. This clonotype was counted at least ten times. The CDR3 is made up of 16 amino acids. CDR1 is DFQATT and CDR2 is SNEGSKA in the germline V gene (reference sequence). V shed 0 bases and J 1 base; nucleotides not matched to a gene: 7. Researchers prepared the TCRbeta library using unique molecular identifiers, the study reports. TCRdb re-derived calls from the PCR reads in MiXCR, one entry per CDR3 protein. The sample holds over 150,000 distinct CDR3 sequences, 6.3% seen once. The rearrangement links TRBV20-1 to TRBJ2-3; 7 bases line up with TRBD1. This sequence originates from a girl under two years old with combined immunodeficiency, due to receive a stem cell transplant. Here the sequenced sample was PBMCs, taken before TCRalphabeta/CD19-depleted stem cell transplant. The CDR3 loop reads CSARDPRDSGTDTQYF. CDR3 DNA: TGCAGTGCTAGAGATCCCCGGGACAGTGGCACAGATACGCAGTATTTT.